This is a list of T cell receptor beta chains from one sample in a study of shared clonotypes between healthy human individuals. Profiling relied on immunoSEQ multiplex PCR, and the TCRdb table lists in-frame clones only, not all of them. The sample lists 550,000 to 800,000 clones; under 80% were seen once. The sequenced sample was memory CD4+ T cells sorted from blood. The receptor set was obtained from a woman under 40 in good health. The CDR3 runs from the conserved cysteine through the conserved F or W. The order of the fields is CDR3 protein, CDR3 DNA, clone size, J gene, V gene, D gene. D genes are given only for firm matches. Clone size is given for some rows only: seen once, a few or many times, or a class if the clone is expanded.

CDR3: CASEMGQGRPGELFF; DNA: TGTGCCAGCGAAATGGGACAGGGACGTCCCGGGGAGCTGTTTTTT; size: NA; J: TRBJ2-2; V: TRBV19; D: TRBD1
CDR3: CASSFGAADSGNTIYF; DNA: TGTGCCAGCAGCTTTGGGGCGGCAGACTCTGGAAACACCATATATTTT; size: NA; J: TRBJ1-3; V: TRBV7-6; D: NA
CDR3: CASSLGGSGSFYEQYF; DNA: TGCGCCAGCAGCTTGGGCGGCAGCGGGAGTTTCTACGAGCAGTACTTC; size: NA; J: TRBJ2-7; V: TRBV5-1; D: TRBD2
CDR3: CASSFYLENTDTQYF; DNA: TGCGCCAGCAGCTTCTACCTCGAGAACACAGATACGCAGTATTTT; size: NA; J: TRBJ2-3; V: TRBV5-1; D: NA
CDR3: CASSHGDTRRTQYF; DNA: TGTGCCAGCAGCCACGGGGACACACGACGGACCCAGTACTTC; size: once; J: TRBJ2-5; V: TRBV6-5; D: NA
CDR3: CASSLQAGLSTDTQYF; DNA: TGTGCCAGCAGTTTACAAGCGGGGCTTAGCACAGATACGCAGTATTTT; size: NA; J: TRBJ2-3; V: TRBV27; D: TRBD2
CDR3: CASSYRSRGKLFF; DNA: TGTGCCAGCAGTTACCGATCGAGGGGAAAACTGTTTTTT; size: NA; J: TRBJ1-4; V: TRBV6-6; D: NA
CDR3: CASSISGSPGELFF; DNA: TGTGCCAGCAGCATTAGCGGGAGCCCCGGGGAGCTGTTTTTT; size: few; J: TRBJ2-2; V: TRBV27; D: TRBD2
CDR3: CASSETGKAEAFF; DNA: TGCGCCAGCAGTGAAACAGGGAAAGCTGAAGCTTTCTTT; size: few; J: TRBJ1-1; V: TRBV10-1; D: NA
CDR3: CASSTTGSNYGYTF; DNA: TGTGCCAGCAGCACGACAGGATCCAACTATGGCTACACCTTC; size: few; J: TRBJ1-2; V: TRBV7-9; D: NA
CDR3: CASSFGHSSGTDTQYF; DNA: TGTGCCAGCAGCTTCGGGCACAGCTCTGGCACAGATACGCAGTATTTT; size: many; J: TRBJ2-3; V: TRBV7-2; D: NA
CDR3: CASSEGLAGGTEQFF; DNA: TGTGCCAGCAGTGAAGGACTAGCGGGAGGGACTGAGCAGTTCTTC; size: NA; J: TRBJ2-1; V: TRBV6-4; D: TRBD2
CDR3: CASSLTGGNSPLHF; DNA: TGTGCCAGCAGTCTCACAGGCGGAAATTCACCCCTCCACTTT; size: NA; J: TRBJ1-6; V: TRBV5-4; D: NA
CDR3: CASSLHSGRDYNEQFF; DNA: TGCGCCAGCAGCCTACATAGCGGGAGGGACTACAATGAGCAGTTCTTC; size: once; J: TRBJ2-1; V: TRBV5-1; D: TRBD2
CDR3: CAWSRQLTSGNTGELFF; DNA: TGTGCCTGGAGTCGGCAATTGACTAGCGGGAACACCGGGGAGCTGTTTTTT; size: NA; J: TRBJ2-2; V: TRBV30; D: TRBD2
CDR3: CASSWDRETQYF; DNA: TGTGCCAGCAGTTGGGATCGGGAGACCCAGTACTTC; size: NA; J: TRBJ2-5; V: TRBV5-4; D: NA
CDR3: CSARRGSRQGEQFF; DNA: TGCAGCGCCCGAAGGGGGAGTCGTCAGGGTGAGCAGTTCTTC; size: NA; J: TRBJ2-1; V: TRBV29-1; D: NA
CDR3: CASSLDSALYNEQFF; DNA: TGCGCCAGCAGCTTGGATTCAGCGCTGTACAATGAGCAGTTCTTC; size: NA; J: TRBJ2-1; V: TRBV5-1; D: NA
CDR3: CASSVGLAGAGDTQYF; DNA: TGTGCCAGCAGCGTAGGGCTAGCGGGAGCGGGAGATACGCAGTATTTT; size: many; J: TRBJ2-3; V: TRBV9; D: TRBD2